Below, one TCR beta chain is given with its context. The sample belongs to a study of blood T cell repertoires in COVID-19. Study summary: Both acute and convalescent COVID-19 samples were obtained from the United States, Italy and Spain.

Per the study methods: Estimation of nucleated cell counts relied on the amplification of reference gene primers. Measured with immunoSEQ multiplex PCR; TCRdb has only the in-frame clones, and not every one. The V and J calls and clone size were taken over from that table, and D and trimming were inferred from the DNA. The sample shows 150,000 to 200,000 clones, around 82% of them seen only once. Germline V gives CDR1 SGHTA, CDR2 FQGNSA. The CDR3 sequence is 16 residues long. The V segment lost 2 bases and the J segment 7 bases; nucleotides outside the gene matches: 9. Sequencing used peripheral blood. The J gene is TRBJ2-1, the V gene TRBV7-2; 9 bases are shared with TRBD2. This clonotype originated in a woman in her forties with COVID-19, enrolled during active disease. Here the CDR3 DNA reads TGTGCCAGCAGCTTATCAGCGGGGGGCCACGGTAATGAGCAGTTCTTC. Its protein is CASSLSAGGHGNEQFF.